One and the same sample provided the 19 T cell receptor beta chains below, sequenced in a study of CD8 T cells in Susac syndrome. Reverse transcription of 0.5 to 1 ug RNA used random hexamers. TCRdb fed the immunoSEQ multiplex PCR reads into MiXCR, producing one record per CDR3 protein. This sample has 80,000 or so distinct CDR3 sequences, with roughly 96% found just once. Sequencing was carried out using CD8+ T cells from PBMCs. The receptors originated from a human donor with Susac syndrome.

The chain recombines TRBV15 with TRBJ1-5, with D hard to call. Germline CDR1 is LNHNV and CDR2 is YYDKDF (reference sequence). CDR3 length equals 14 residues. V was clipped by 7 bases and J by 0 bases, with 10 bases between them. The CDR3 DNA sequence: TGTGCCACCAATCGGGGTTATAGCAATCAGCCCCAGCATTTT. Its translation: CATNRGYSNQPQHF.

The genes are TRBV20-1 and TRBJ1-1; D gene uncertain. The CDR3 has 12 amino acids. V lost 6 bases, J lost 6 bases, and 14 bases lay in between. Germline CDR1 and CDR2: DFQATT and SNEGSKA (reference sequence). The CDR3 DNA follows: TGCAGTGCCCTACTAGCTTGGGCTGAAGCTTTCTTT. Its translation: CSALLAWAEAFF.

The sample holds one count of this clonotype. In DNA, the CDR3 is TGTGCCAGCAGCGTATTTGGGCTAAGCTCCTACAATGAGCAGTTCTTC. Encoded protein: CASSVFGLSSYNEQFF. The chain employs TRBV9 and TRBJ2-1, with unresolved D. Germline V gene sequence: CDR1 SGDLS, CDR2 YYNGEE. The length of the CDR3 is 16 residues. V lost 1 base and J 0 bases, leaving 11 bases between the germline ends.

This chain joins TRBV12-3 or TRBV12-4 and TRBJ2-5; 7 bases map to TRBD2. V was pared by 6 bases and J by 2 bases, with 9 bases of the junction left unmatched. The CDR3 runs 15 residues. The chain's CDR3 is CASRTSSGTQETQYF. CDR3 coding DNA: TGTGCCAGCAGGACCTCTAGCGGCACTCAAGAGACCCAGTACTTC.

The gene calls are TRBV12-3 or TRBV12-4 and TRBJ2-1; 7 bases are shared with TRBD1. CDR3 length: 13 amino acids. Trimming removed 6 bases from V and 6 bases from J; junction bases left unmatched: 5. CDR3 DNA sequence: TGTGCCAGCAGCCCAAACAGGGGCAATGAGCAGTTCTTC. This sequence encodes CASSPNRGNEQFF.

V is TRBV15 and J is TRBJ2-3; perhaps TRBD2 as D (5 bases). Trimming took off 3 bases at V and 0 bases at J, with 7 bases between the two ends. The CDR3 is 14 amino acids. Germline assignment: CDR1 LNHNV and CDR2 YYDKDF (reference sequence). CDR3: CATSRAGSTDTQYF. The DNA of the CDR3 is TGTGCCACCAGCAGGGCGGGTAGCACAGATACGCAGTATTTT.

The chain links TRBV12-3 or TRBV12-4 to TRBJ1-2; D remains ambiguous. The CDR3 is made up of 13 amino acids. The V gene lost 2 bases and the J gene lost 3 bases, with 7 bases spanning the gap. The CDR3 DNA reads as TGTGCCAGCAGTTTACCGGCCCACTATGGCTACACCTTC. This sequence encodes CASSLPAHYGYTF.

The chain is built from TRBV20-1 and TRBJ2-7; unclear D gene. The germline gives CDR1 DFQATT, CDR2 SNEGSKA (reference sequence). CDR3 length equals 14 residues. Trimming removed 1 base at V and 5 bases at J, with 15 bases between. This chain's CDR3 is CSARVRSGAHEQYF. The DNA for the CDR3 is TGCAGTGCTAGAGTGAGGTCGGGTGCCCACGAGCAGTACTTC.

A single count supports this clonotype. The V call is TRBV20-1, the J call TRBJ1-2, with 8 bases aligning to TRBD1. The V gene end was trimmed by 5 bases and the J gene end by 1 base; junction bases not matched to a gene: 18. Germline-derived CDR1 and CDR2 are DFQATT and SNEGSKA (reference sequence). This CDR3 contains 18 residues. CDR3 nucleotide sequence: TGCAGTGCTGACAGCCCAGAGATCCGACAGGGGAATAACTATGGCTACACCTTC. This sequence encodes CSADSPEIRQGNNYGYTF.

The chain uses TRBV18 and TRBJ2-1, with TRBD1 as a possible D gene (6 bases). Germline V CDR1 and CDR2: KGHSH, LQKENI. CDR3 length: 16 residues. Trimming pared 3 bases from V and 1 base from J, leaving 13 bases between. Here the CDR3 reads CASSPTGPRSYNEQFF. The CDR3, as DNA: TGTGCCAGCTCACCCACAGGGCCCCGATCCTACAATGAGCAGTTCTTC.

The CDR3 DNA reads TGTGCCAGCAGACAGGAGGGAAGAATAAAAGAGACCCAGTACTTC. Protein product: CASRQEGRIKETQYF. The chain links TRBV3-1 to TRBJ2-5; tentative D call: TRBD2 (6 bases). The CDR3 extends over 15 amino acids. Germline V gene sequence: CDR1 LGHDT, CDR2 YNNKEL (reference sequence). V was pared by 6 bases and J by 3 bases, with 17 bases between.

The chain recombines TRBV27 with TRBJ1-2; no firm D call. The V gene's germline CDR1 is MNHEY and CDR2 SMNVEV (reference sequence). The V end was cut by 1 base, the J end by 0 bases, with 9 bases between. The CDR3 loop spans 15 amino acids. CDR3 sequence reads: CASSLWGIANYGYTF. Here the CDR3 DNA reads TGTGCCAGCAGTTTATGGGGAATAGCTAACTATGGCTACACCTTC.

The gene calls are TRBV15 and TRBJ1-5; TRBD1 is a possible D gene (6 bases). Germline loops: CDR1 LNHNV, CDR2 YYDKDF (reference sequence). The CDR3 is 17 amino acids. V was trimmed by 2 bases and J by 7 bases, leaving 21 bases between them. The CDR3 sequence: CATSRRDEGGISQPQHF. The DNA for the CDR3 is TGTGCCACCAGCAGACGTGATGAAGGGGGAATAAGCCAGCCCCAGCATTTT.

CDR3 residues: CASSLDHRDAGQETQYF. The CDR3 DNA is TGTGCCAGCAGCTTGGACCACCGGGACGCAGGACAAGAGACCCAGTACTTC. This chain links TRBV7-8 with TRBJ2-5; either TRBD1 or TRBD2 may supply D (5 bases each). Trimming shortened V by 3 bases and J by 2 bases, and 19 bases separated the two germline ends. CDR3 length: 17 residues. Per the germline V gene, CDR1 is SGHVS and CDR2 is FQNEAQ. Full variable domain (rest looked up from reference TRBV7-8 and TRBJ2-5): GAGVSQSPRYKVAKRGQDVALRCDPISGHVSLFWYQQALGQGPEFLTYFQNEAQLDKSGLPSDRFFAERPEGSVSTLKIQRTQQEDSAVYLCASSLDHRDAGQETQYFGPGTRLLVL.

This rearrangement joins TRBV27 to TRBJ2-1; TRBD1 might be the D (6 bases). Trimming cost V 5 bases and J 8 bases, with 13 bases left between them. This CDR3 contains 13 residues. Germline-derived CDR1 and CDR2 are MNHEY and SMNVEV (reference sequence). CDR3 sequence reads: CASSGNREYEQFF. CDR3 DNA: TGTGCCAGCAGTGGAAACAGGGAGTATGAGCAGTTCTTC.

The chain has TRBV5-1 and TRBJ2-7; TRBD2 matches 7 bases. Germline CDR1 SGHRS, CDR2 YFSETQ. The trim removed 2 bases at V and 6 bases at J, leaving 8 bases unmatched. The CDR3 is 14 amino acids. This CDR3 reads CASSLTRGVGEQYF. The CDR3, as DNA: TGCGCCAGCAGCTTAACCCGGGGGGTTGGCGAGCAGTACTTC.

This chain joins TRBV1 and TRBJ1-5. TRBV1 represents a pseudogene. The CDR3 sequence is 12 residues long. The CDR3, as DNA: TGCACCAGCAGCCAAGGGGACTTGGAGATGGGTTTT. Translating gives CTSSQGDLEMGF.

V is TRBV7-2 and J is TRBJ2-3; TRBD1 might be the D (6 bases). CDR1 is SGHTA and CDR2 is FQGNSA in the germline V gene. CDR3 length: 12 residues. The germline V and J ends were trimmed by 7 bases and 3 bases, with 8 bases remaining between them. In nucleotides, the CDR3 is TGTGCCAGCACCGGGACAACAGATACGCAGTATTTT. Translating it yields CASTGTTDTQYF.

The chain has TRBV6-2 or TRBV6-3 and TRBJ2-7, with TRBD1 as a possible D gene (5 bases). In germline, CDR1 is MNHEY, CDR2 SVGEGT. V was clipped by 6 bases and J by 2 bases, with 11 bases between them. The CDR3 has 13 residues. CDR3 sequence: CASRATAPYEQYF. For the CDR3, the DNA is TGTGCCAGCAGGGCGACAGCTCCCTACGAGCAGTACTTC.